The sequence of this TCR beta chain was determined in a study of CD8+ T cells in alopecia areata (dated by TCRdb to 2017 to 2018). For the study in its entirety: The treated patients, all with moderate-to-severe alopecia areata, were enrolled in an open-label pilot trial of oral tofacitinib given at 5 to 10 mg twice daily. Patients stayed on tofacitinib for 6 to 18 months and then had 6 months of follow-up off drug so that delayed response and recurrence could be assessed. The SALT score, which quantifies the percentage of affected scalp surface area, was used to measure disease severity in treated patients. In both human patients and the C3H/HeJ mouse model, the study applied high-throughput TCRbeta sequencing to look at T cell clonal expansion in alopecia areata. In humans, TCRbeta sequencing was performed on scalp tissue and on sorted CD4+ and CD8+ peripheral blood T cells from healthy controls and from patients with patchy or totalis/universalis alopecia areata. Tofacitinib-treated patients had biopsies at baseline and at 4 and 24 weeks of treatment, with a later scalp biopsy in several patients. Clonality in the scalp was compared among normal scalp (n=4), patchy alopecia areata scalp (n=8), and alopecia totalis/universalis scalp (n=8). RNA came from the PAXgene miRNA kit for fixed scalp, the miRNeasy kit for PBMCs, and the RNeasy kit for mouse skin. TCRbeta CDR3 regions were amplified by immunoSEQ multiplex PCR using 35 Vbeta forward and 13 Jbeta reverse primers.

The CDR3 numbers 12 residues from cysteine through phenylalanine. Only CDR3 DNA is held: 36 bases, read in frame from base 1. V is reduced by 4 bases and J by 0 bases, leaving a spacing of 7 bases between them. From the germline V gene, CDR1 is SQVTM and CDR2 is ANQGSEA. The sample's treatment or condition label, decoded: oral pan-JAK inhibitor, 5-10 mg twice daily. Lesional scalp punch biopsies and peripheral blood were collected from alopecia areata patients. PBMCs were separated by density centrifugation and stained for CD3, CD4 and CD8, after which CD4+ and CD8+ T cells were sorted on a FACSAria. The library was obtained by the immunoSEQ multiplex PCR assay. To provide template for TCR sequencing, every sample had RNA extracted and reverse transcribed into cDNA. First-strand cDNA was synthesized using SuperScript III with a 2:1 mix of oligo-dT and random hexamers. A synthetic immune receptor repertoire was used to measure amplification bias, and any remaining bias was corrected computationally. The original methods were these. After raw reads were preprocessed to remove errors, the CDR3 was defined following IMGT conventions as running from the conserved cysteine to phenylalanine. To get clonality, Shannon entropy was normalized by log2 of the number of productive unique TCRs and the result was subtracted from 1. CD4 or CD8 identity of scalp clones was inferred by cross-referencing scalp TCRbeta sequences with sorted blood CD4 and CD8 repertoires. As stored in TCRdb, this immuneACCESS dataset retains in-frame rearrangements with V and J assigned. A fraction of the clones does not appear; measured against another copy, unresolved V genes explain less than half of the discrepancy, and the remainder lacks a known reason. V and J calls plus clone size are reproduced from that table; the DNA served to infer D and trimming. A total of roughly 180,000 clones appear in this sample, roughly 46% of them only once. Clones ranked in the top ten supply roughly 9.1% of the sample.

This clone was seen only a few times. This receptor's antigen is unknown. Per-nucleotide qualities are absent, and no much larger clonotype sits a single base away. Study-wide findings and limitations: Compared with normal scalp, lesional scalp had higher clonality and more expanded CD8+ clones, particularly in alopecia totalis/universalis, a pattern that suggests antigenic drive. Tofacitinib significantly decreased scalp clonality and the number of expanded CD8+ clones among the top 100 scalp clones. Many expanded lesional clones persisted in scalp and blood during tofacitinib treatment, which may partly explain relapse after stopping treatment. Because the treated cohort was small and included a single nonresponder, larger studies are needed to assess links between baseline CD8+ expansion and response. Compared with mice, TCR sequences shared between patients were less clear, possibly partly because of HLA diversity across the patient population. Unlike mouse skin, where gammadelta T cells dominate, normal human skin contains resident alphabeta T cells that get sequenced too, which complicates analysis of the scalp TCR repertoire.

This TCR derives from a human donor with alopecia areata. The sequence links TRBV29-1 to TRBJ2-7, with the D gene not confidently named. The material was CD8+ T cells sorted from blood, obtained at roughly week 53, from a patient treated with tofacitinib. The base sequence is TGCAGCGTTGTTTTAACCTCCTACGAGCAGTACTTC. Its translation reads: CSVVLTSYEQYF.